These 28 T cell receptor beta chains were all obtained from the same sample, sequenced in a study of Ad26.COV2.S vaccination and SARS-CoV-2 variants. Only in-frame clones appear in the TCRdb table, and some are missing; sequencing was by immunoSEQ multiplex PCR. This sample has about 680,000 clones, with around 89% found just once. Treatment indicated: around 19 received Ad26.COV2.S at low or high dose, single or two shots; five or six received placebo; per-sample allocation not given. Day 63 following the first vaccine or placebo injection was when the samples were taken. This specimen consisted of peripheral blood, obtained in a trial of Ad26.COV2.S vaccine versus placebo. The receptors derive from a person between 18 and 59 years old who received the Ad26.COV2.S COVID-19 vaccine or a placebo.

The genes are TRBV6-1 and TRBJ1-3; no reliable D call. V was trimmed by 1 base and J by 0 bases, leaving 7 bases between them. The CDR3 has 15 amino acids. In germline, CDR1 is MNHNS, CDR2 SASEGT. The CDR3 DNA reads TGTGCCAGCAGTGAAGGCCGGGTCTCTGGAAACACCATATATTTT. Translated: CASSEGRVSGNTIYF.

This chain connects TRBV3-1 (or the pseudogene TRBV3-2) to TRBJ2-5, with 7 bases lining up with TRBD1. Germline V lookup: CDR1 LGHDT, CDR2 YNNKEL (reference sequence). The CDR3 has 15 residues. The trim removed 2 bases at V and 6 bases at J, leaving 9 bases unmatched. The CDR3, as DNA: TGTGCCAGCAGCCAAATCGACAGGGCGCACCAGACCCAGTACTTC. It yields the protein CASSQIDRAHQTQYF.

This rearrangement joins TRBV3-1 (or the pseudogene TRBV3-2) to TRBJ2-7; 13 bases fit TRBD2. With 1 base clipped from V and 9 bases from J, the junction kept 6 bases outside the gene matches. Germline V lookup: CDR1 LGHDT, CDR2 YNNKEL (reference sequence). The CDR3 consists of 15 residues. CDR3 nucleotides: TGTGCCAGCAGCCAAGCTAAACTAGCGGGGGGGTCGCAGTACTTC. Translation gives CASSQAKLAGGSQYF.

This chain joins TRBV6-5 and TRBJ1-1, with no clear D. Germline CDR1 and CDR2: MNHEY and SVGAGI. There are 14 residues in the CDR3. Trimming took 5 bases from V and 4 from J, leaving 14 bases between them. The CDR3 DNA is TGTGCCAGCAGTCCAACGATACAAGCCACTGAAGCTTTCTTT. It yields the protein CASSPTIQATEAFF.

This sequence joins TRBV29-1 and TRBJ1-1; TRBD1 might be the D (5 bases). Germline values: CDR1 SQVTM, CDR2 ANQGSEA. Trimming left V 4 bases short and J 5 bases short, with 17 bases between. The CDR3 runs 14 residues. CDR3 region: CSVAGTVEGTEAFF. The DNA for the CDR3 is TGCAGCGTTGCGGGGACGGTCGAGGGGACTGAAGCTTTCTTT.

In this sample, this clone turned up once. The junction does not match germline at one end; this may be a read error. The CDR3 DNA reads TGTGCTAGCAGCCCCACAGGGGACGGTAGCACAGATACGCAGTATTTT. This encodes CASSPTGDGSTDTQYF. The chain carries TRBV7-7 and TRBJ2-3; 7 bases align to TRBD1. This CDR3 is built from 16 residues. From germline, CDR1 is SSHAT and CDR2 FNYEAQ (reference sequence).

This clone was observed a handful of times. The V and J genes are TRBV5-1 and TRBJ1-1; possibly TRBD1 for D (6 bases). Germline V gene data show CDR1 as SGHRS and CDR2 as YFSETQ. The CDR3 has 14 residues. V lost 0 bases, J lost 2 bases, and 8 bases lay in between. The CDR3 spells CASSLDRANTEAFF. The CDR3 region has the DNA TGCGCCAGCAGCTTGGACAGGGCCAACACTGAAGCTTTCTTT.

The genes are TRBV5-1 and TRBJ2-1; possibly TRBD1 for D (6 bases). V lost 4 bases and J lost 12, with 14 bases in between. The CDR3 is 12 amino acids. The germline CDR1 and CDR2 sequences are SGHRS and YFSETQ. The CDR3, as DNA: TGCGCCAGCAGCCCAGGGCGAGGGGGGCAGTTCTTC. Translating gives CASSPGRGGQFF.

The genes are TRBV10-3 and TRBJ1-4; 12 bases map to TRBD1. J gave up 8 bases and V 8 bases, and 3 bases lay outside the gene matches. This CDR3 contains 13 residues. CDR1 ENHRY and CDR2 SYGVKD come from the germline V gene. The CDR3 nucleotides are TGTGCCATCGGGACAGGGGGCGTCGAAAAACTGTTTTTT. This encodes CAIGTGGVEKLFF.

The V call is TRBV7-2, the J call TRBJ1-1; TRBD1 might be the D (5 bases). Trimming took 5 bases from V and 3 from J, leaving 13 bases between them. Germline CDR1 SGHTA, CDR2 FQGNSA. This CDR3 has 14 residues. CDR3 sequence (DNA): TGTGCCAGCAGCCGGGGGGGATCGGACACTGAAGCTTTCTTT. This encodes CASSRGGSDTEAFF.

The chain combines TRBV2 with TRBJ2-4; no definite D call. Germline CDR1 reads SNHLY; CDR2 reads FYNNEI. The V end lost 3 bases, the J end lost 5 bases, and 2 bases lay between the germline ends. The CDR3 sequence is 11 residues long. The CDR3 region is CASSDQNIQYF. The CDR3 coding sequence is TGTGCCAGCAGTGATCAAAACATTCAGTACTTC.

The chain uses TRBV12-3 or TRBV12-4 and TRBJ2-3; tentative D call: TRBD1 (5 bases). The CDR3 has 13 residues. With 10 bases removed from V and 5 bases from J, the gap between germline ends came to 16 bases. The CDR3 here is CATQGPSRDTQYF. The CDR3 DNA reads TGTGCCACCCAGGGCCCGTCGAGAGATACGCAGTATTTT.

This clone showed up just once. This chain connects TRBV7-2 to TRBJ1-5; perhaps TRBD1 as D (5 bases). The V gene's germline CDR1 is SGHTA and CDR2 FQGNSA. V was pared by 1 base and J by 6 bases, with 7 bases between. The CDR3 is made up of 13 amino acids. The CDR3 bases are TGTGCCAGCAGCTTAGTCAGGGCTCAGCCCCAGCATTTT. Translating gives CASSLVRAQPQHF.

The genes are TRBV6-2 or TRBV6-3 and TRBJ2-3; TRBD1 matches at 12 bases. With 4 bases clipped from V and 5 bases from J, the junction kept 22 bases outside the gene matches. This CDR3 is built from 21 residues. CDR1 MNHEY and CDR2 SVGEGT come from the germline V gene. The CDR3 region is CASSFTGTGGPDSGSRDTQYF. DNA for the CDR3: TGTGCCAGCAGTTTTACAGGGACAGGGGGCCCCGATTCCGGTTCAAGAGATACGCAGTATTTT.

This clone was found once. V is TRBV7-2 and J is TRBJ2-2; D is uncertain. Per the germline V gene, CDR1 is SGHTA and CDR2 is FQGNSA. This CDR3 contains 12 residues. V shed 5 bases and J shed 5 bases, with 6 bases lying between them. CDR3 in amino acids: CASSHRTGELFF. The CDR3 DNA sequence: TGTGCCAGCAGCCACCGAACCGGGGAGCTGTTTTTT.

The count of this clone is one. The chain joins TRBV18 to TRBJ2-7; TRBD1 might be the D (6 bases). Between the trimmed V and J ends, which lost 2 bases and 6 bases, there was a span of 8 bases. The CDR3 extends over 12 amino acids. Germline assignment: CDR1 KGHSH and CDR2 LQKENI. The CDR3 reads CASSPGTTEQYF. CDR3 nucleotides: TGTGCCAGCTCACCAGGGACAACCGAGCAGTACTTC.

The rearrangement uses TRBV6-5 and TRBJ1-5, with D possibly being TRBD1 (5 bases). The CDR3 loop spans 14 amino acids. V shed 6 bases and J shed 3 bases, with 12 bases lying between them. The V gene's germline CDR1 is MNHEY and CDR2 SVGAGI. The CDR3 DNA reads TGTGCCAGCAGAGTAGGGACGGACAATCAGCCCCAGCATTTT. Translating gives CASRVGTDNQPQHF.

The table lists this clone with a count of one. V gene TRBV5-1 combines with J gene TRBJ2-1; D is possibly TRBD2 (6 bases). The CDR3 has 15 residues. V lost 0 bases and J lost 3, with 10 bases in between. Germline V gene lookup returns CDR1 SGHRS and CDR2 YFSETQ. In DNA, the CDR3 is TGCGCCAGCAGCTTGGCCGGGACTTACTACAATGAGCAGTTCTTC. It specifies CASSLAGTYYNEQFF.

This chain links TRBV27 with TRBJ2-3; the D gene is possibly TRBD2 (7 bases). The CDR3 runs to 15 residues. The ends were cut back, 7 bases at V and 0 bases at J, with 14 bases in the middle. Per germline, CDR1 MNHEY and CDR2 SMNVEV (reference sequence). CDR3 sequence reads: CASTIGGVSTDTQYF. The CDR3 bases are TGTGCCAGCACCATAGGGGGGGTAAGCACAGATACGCAGTATTTT.

The gene calls are TRBV7-2 and TRBJ2-7; 12 bases match TRBD1. The ends lost 5 bases at V and 2 bases at J; junction bases unmatched: 4. Germline V gene lookup returns CDR1 SGHTA and CDR2 FQGNSA. The CDR3 loop spans 15 amino acids. As DNA, the CDR3 is TGTGCCAGCAGCCTGGGACAGGGGGCGGCCTACGAGCAGTACTTC. It encodes CASSLGQGAAYEQYF. Looking up the rest from reference TRBV7-2 and TRBJ2-7 gives the full variable domain: GAGVSQSPSNKVTEKGKDVELRCDPISGHTALYWYRQSLGQGLEFLIYFQGNSAPDKSGLPSDRFSAERTGGSVSTLTIQRTQQEDSAVYLCASSLGQGAAYEQYFGPGTRLTVT.

On this clone itself: Other DNA sequences in the sample encode the same CDR3. V usage is TRBV7-9 and J usage is TRBJ2-3; no reliable D call. Looked up from germline, CDR1 is SEHNR and CDR2 is FQNEAQ (reference sequence). The CDR3 spans 11 residues. Trimming took 1 base from V and 6 from J, leaving 2 bases between them. The CDR3 DNA follows: TGTGCCAGCAGCTTAGTTGATACGCAGTATTTT. Its protein is CASSLVDTQYF.

The rearrangement links TRBV10-3 to TRBJ2-5; D possibly corresponds to TRBD2 (5 bases). This CDR3 contains 12 residues. Looked up from germline, CDR1 is ENHRY and CDR2 is SYGVKD. The V and J ends lost 2 bases and 5 bases respectively, with 6 bases between them. The CDR3 spells CAISETGETQYF. The CDR3 coding sequence is TGTGCCATCAGTGAGACGGGGGAGACCCAGTACTTC.

The CDR3 DNA reads as TGTGCCAGTAGTACGGGGGCGGGATTCCCGTACAATGAGCAGTTCTTC. Translation gives CASSTGAGFPYNEQFF. V gene TRBV19 combines with J gene TRBJ2-1; D may correspond to TRBD1 or TRBD2 (6 bases each). CDR1 is LNHDA, CDR2 SQIVND, per germline (reference sequence). The CDR3 covers 16 residues. V was trimmed by 4 bases and J by 4 bases, leaving 17 bases between them.

This clone was recorded once. This rearrangement joins TRBV27 to TRBJ1-2; TRBD1 is a possible D gene (5 bases). Germline loops: CDR1 MNHEY, CDR2 SMNVEV (reference sequence). V shed 6 bases and J shed 2 bases, with 10 bases lying between them. This CDR3 is 13 amino acids long. The CDR3 nucleotides read TGTGCCAGCAGAGAGCGGGGGAACTATGGCTACACCTTC. This encodes CASRERGNYGYTF.

The chain recombines TRBV29-1 with TRBJ2-6; tentatively, D is TRBD1 (6 bases). CDR3 size: 15 residues. V was clipped by 0 bases and J by 2 bases, with 8 bases between them. The germline V gene encodes CDR1 SQVTM and CDR2 ANQGSEA. The CDR3 DNA follows: TGCAGCGTTGAAGAAGCAGGGGCTGGGGCCAACGTCCTGACTTTC. The encoded protein is CSVEEAGAGANVLTF.

The table lists this clone with a count of one. V and J are TRBV9 and TRBJ2-3; D uncertain. Germline V gene data show CDR1 as SGDLS and CDR2 as YYNGEE. The germline V and J ends were trimmed by 0 bases and 1 base, with 6 bases remaining between them. The CDR3 spans 14 residues. CDR3 region: CASSVAAGTDTQYF. DNA for the CDR3: TGTGCCAGCAGCGTAGCCGCGGGCACAGATACGCAGTATTTT. Filled out from reference TRBV9 and TRBJ2-3, the complete variable domain reads DSGVTQTPKHLITATGQRVTLRCSPRSGDLSVYWYQQSLDQGLQFLIQYYNGEERAKGNILERFSAQQFPDLHSELNLSSLELGDSALYFCASSVAAGTDTQYFGPGTRLTVL.

The rearrangement joins TRBV5-4 to TRBJ2-3; the D is unclear. V was pared by 0 bases and J by 1 base, with 6 bases between. Germline CDR1 reads SGHNT; CDR2 reads YYREEE (reference sequence). The CDR3 has 14 residues. The CDR3 sequence is CASSLGTGTDTQYF. The CDR3 DNA reads TGTGCCAGCAGCTTGGGGACCGGCACAGATACGCAGTATTTT.

The chain combines TRBV4-3 with TRBJ1-2, with D unresolved. V was pared by 0 bases and J by 1 base, with 0 bases between. This CDR3 region has 12 residues. CDR1 and CDR2 from the germline V gene are LGHNA and YSLEER. CDR3 amino acids: CASSQDNYGYTF. In nucleotides, the CDR3 is TGCGCCAGCAGCCAAGATAACTATGGCTACACCTTC.